The entry below gives a single T cell receptor (beta chain) sequence along with its context. This CDR3 spans 14 amino acids. CDR1 is SNHLY and CDR2 is FYNNEI in the germline V gene. V was clipped by 6 bases and J by 2 bases, with 14 bases between them. The sample belongs to a study of control samples from healthy donors and cancer patients. Sequencing used immunoSEQ multiplex PCR; TCRdb keeps in-frame clones, though not all of them. The profile covers 46,000 or so clones, with 93% appearing a single time and about a quarter taken by the ten largest. This clonotype originated in a woman between 45 and 65 years old with head and neck cancer. The chain has TRBV2 and TRBJ2-7; D may be TRBD2 (6 bases). The sequenced material came from PBMCs. CDR3 DNA sequence: TGTGCCAGCAGGGTGGGGACTGCCACCTACGAGCAGTACTTC. This sequence encodes CASRVGTATYEQYF.